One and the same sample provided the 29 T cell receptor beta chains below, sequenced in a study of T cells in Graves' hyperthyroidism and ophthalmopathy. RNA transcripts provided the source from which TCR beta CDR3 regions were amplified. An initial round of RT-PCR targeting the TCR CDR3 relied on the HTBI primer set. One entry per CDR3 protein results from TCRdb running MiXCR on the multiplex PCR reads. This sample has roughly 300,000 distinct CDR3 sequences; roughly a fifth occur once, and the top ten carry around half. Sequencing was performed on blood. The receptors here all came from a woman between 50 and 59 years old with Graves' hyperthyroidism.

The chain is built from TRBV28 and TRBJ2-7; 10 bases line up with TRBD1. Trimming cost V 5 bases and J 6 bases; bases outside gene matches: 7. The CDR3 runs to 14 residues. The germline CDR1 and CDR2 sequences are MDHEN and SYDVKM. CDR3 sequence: CASSTPGTGVEQYF. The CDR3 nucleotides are TGTGCCAGCAGTACACCCGGGACAGGGGTCGAGCAGTACTTC.

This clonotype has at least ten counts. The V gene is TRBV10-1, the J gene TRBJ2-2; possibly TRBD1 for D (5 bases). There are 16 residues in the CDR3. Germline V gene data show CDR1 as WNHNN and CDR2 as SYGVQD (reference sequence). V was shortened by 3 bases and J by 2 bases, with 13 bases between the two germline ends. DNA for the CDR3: TGCGCCAGCAGTGAACTTAGGGGCGCTAACACCGGGGAGCTGTTTTTT. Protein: CASSELRGANTGELFF.

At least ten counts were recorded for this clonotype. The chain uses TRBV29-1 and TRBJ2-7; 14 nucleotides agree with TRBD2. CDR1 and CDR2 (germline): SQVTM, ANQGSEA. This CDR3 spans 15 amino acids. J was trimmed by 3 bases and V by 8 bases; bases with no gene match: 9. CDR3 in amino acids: CSMTPGTSGSYEQYF. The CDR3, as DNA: TGCAGCATGACCCCCGGGACTAGCGGGAGCTACGAGCAGTACTTC.

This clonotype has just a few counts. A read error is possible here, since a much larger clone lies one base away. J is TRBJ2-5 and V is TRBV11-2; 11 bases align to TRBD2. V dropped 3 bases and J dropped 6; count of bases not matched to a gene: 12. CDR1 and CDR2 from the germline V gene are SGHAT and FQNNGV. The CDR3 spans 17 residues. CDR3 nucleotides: TGTGCCAGCAGCTTCGAAATCGAGACTAGCGGGATGCAGACCCAGTACTTC. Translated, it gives CASSFEIETSGMQTQYF.

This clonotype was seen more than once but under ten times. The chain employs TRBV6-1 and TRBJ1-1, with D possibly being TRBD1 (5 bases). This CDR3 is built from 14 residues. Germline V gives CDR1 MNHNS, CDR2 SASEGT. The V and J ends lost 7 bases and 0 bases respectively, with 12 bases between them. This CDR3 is CASMGDPMNTEAFF. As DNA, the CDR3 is TGTGCCAGCATGGGGGACCCAATGAACACTGAAGCTTTCTTT.

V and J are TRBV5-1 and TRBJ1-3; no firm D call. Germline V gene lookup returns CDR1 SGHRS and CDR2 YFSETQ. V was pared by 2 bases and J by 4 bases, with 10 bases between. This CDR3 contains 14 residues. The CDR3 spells CASSFGDSGNTIYF. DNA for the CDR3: TGCGCCAGCAGCTTCGGGGATTCAGGAAACACCATATATTTT.

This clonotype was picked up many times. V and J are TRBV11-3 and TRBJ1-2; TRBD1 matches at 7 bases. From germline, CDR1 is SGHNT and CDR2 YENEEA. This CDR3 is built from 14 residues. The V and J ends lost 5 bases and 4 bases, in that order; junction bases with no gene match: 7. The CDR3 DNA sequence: TGTGCCAGCAGCGTCGGGACAGTTCTCTATGGCTACACCTTC. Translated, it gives CASSVGTVLYGYTF.

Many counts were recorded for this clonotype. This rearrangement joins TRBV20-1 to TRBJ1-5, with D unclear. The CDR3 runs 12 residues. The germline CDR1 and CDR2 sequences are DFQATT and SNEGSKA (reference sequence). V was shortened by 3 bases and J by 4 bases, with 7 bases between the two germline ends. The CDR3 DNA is TGCAGTGCTAGGGACGGGAATCAGCCCCAGCATTTT. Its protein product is CSARDGNQPQHF.

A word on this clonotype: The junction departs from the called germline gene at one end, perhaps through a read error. CDR3 amino acids: CAGSPLREQYF. CDR3 DNA: TGTGCCGGCAGCCCCCTCCGCGAGCAGTACTTC. The chain is built from TRBV11-2 and TRBJ2-7, with no clear D. This CDR3 has 11 residues. Germline loops: CDR1 SGHAT, CDR2 FQNNGV. The whole variable domain, filled in from reference TRBV11-2 and TRBJ2-7, reads EAGVAQSPRYKIIEKRQSVAFWCNPISGHATLYWYQQILGQGPKLLIQFQNNGVVDDSQLPKDRFSAERLKGVDSTLKIQPAKLEDSAVYLCAGSPLREQYFGPGTRLTVT.

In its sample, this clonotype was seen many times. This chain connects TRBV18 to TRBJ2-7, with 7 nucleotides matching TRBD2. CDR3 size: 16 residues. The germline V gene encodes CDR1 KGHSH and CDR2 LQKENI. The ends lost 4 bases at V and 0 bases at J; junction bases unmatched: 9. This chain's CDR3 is CASSRYRGGSSYEQYF. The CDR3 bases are TGTGCCAGCTCACGCTACCGCGGGGGAAGCTCCTACGAGCAGTACTTC.

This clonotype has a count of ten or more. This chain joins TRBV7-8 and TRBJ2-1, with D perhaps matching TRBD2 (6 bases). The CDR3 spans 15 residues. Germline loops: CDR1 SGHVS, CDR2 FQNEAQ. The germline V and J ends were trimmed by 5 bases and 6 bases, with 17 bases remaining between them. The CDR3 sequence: CASSGGLPPINEQFF. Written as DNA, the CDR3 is TGTGCCAGCAGCGGGGGACTTCCGCCTATCAATGAGCAGTTCTTC.

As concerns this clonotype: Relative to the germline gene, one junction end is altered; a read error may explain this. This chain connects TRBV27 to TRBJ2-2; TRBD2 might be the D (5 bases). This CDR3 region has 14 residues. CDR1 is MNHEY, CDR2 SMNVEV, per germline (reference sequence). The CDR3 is CASSLLGNTGEPFF. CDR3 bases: TGTGCCAGCAGTTTACTGGGGAACACCGGGGAGCCGTTTTTT.

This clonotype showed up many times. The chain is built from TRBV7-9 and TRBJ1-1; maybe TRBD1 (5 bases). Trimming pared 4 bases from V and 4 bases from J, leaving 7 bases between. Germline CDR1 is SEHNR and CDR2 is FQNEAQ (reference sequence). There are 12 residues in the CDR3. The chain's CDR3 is CASSSTVTEAFF. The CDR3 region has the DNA TGTGCCAGCAGCTCGACAGTCACTGAAGCTTTCTTT.

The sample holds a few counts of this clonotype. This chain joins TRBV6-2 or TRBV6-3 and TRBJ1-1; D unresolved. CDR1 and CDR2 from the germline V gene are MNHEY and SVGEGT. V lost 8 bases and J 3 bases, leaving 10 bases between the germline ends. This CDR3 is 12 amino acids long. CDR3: CASLMGYTEAFF. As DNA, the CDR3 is TGTGCCAGCTTAATGGGGTACACTGAAGCTTTCTTT.

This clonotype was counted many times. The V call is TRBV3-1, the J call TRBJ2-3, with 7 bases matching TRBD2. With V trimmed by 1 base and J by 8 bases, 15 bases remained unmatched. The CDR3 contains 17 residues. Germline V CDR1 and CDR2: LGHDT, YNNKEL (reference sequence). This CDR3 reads CASSQVDPRTRVPTQYF. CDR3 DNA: TGTGCCAGCAGCCAAGTAGACCCCCGGACTAGAGTCCCTACGCAGTATTTT.

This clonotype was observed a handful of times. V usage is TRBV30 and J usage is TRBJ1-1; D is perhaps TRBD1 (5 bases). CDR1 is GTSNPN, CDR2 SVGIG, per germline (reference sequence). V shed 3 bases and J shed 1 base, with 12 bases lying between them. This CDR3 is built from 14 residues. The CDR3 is CAWRTGRSNTEAFF. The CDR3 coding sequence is TGTGCCTGGAGGACGGGACGGTCGAACACTGAAGCTTTCTTT.

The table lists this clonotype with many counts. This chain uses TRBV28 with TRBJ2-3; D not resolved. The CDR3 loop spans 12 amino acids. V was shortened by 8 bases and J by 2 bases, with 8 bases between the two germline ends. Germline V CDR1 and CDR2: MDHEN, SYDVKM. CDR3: CASLSPTDTQYF. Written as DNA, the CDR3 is TGTGCCAGCCTTTCACCCACAGATACGCAGTATTTT.

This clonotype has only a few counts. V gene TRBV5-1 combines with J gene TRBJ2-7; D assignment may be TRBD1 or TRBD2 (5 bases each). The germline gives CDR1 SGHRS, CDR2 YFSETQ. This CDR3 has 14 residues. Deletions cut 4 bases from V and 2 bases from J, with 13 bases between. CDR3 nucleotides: TGCGCCAGCAGCCGGTCACGGGGCGCCTACGAGCAGTACTTC. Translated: CASSRSRGAYEQYF.

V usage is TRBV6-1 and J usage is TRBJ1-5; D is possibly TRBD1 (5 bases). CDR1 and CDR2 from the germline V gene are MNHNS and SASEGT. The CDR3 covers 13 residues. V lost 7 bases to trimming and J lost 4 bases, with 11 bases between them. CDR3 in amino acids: CASTWTSNQPQHF. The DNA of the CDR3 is TGTGCCAGCACTTGGACATCAAATCAGCCCCAGCATTTT.

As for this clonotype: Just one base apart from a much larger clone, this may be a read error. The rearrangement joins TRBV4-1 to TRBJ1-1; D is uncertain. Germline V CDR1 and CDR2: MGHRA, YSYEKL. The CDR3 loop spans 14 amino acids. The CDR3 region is CASSQVGVNTGAFF. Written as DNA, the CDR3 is TGCGCCAGCAGCCAAGTTGGCGTTAACACTGGAGCTTTCTTT.

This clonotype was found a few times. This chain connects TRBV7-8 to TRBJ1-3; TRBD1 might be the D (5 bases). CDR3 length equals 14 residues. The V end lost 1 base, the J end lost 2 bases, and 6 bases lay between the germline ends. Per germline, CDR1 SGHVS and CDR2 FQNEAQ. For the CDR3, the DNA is TGTGCCAGCAGCTTAGGGGACGCTGGAAACACCATATATTTT. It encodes CASSLGDAGNTIYF.

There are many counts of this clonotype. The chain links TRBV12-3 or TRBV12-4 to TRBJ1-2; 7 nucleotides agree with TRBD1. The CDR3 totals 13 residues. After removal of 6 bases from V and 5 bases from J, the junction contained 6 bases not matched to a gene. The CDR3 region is CASRGGTVYGYTF. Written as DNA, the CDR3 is TGTGCCAGCAGGGGAGGGACAGTTTATGGCTACACCTTC.

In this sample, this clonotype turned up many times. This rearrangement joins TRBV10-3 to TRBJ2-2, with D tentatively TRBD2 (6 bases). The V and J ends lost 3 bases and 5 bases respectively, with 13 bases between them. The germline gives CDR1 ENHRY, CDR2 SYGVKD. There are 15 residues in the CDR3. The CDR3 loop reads CAISEPGGPTGELFF. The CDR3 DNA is TGTGCCATCAGTGAACCAGGAGGGCCTACCGGGGAGCTGTTTTTT.

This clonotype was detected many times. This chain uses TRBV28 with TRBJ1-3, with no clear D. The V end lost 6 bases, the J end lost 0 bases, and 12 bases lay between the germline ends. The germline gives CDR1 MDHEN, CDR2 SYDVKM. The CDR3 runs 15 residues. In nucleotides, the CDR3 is TGTGCCAGCAGCCGACGAGGACCCTCTGGAAACACCATATATTTT. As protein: CASSRRGPSGNTIYF. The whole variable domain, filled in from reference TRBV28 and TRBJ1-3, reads DVKVTQSSRYLVKRTGEKVFLECVQDMDHENMFWYRQDPGLGLRLIYFSYDVKMKEKGDIPEGYSVSREKKERFSLILESASTNQTSMYLCASSRRGPSGNTIYFGEGSWLTVV.

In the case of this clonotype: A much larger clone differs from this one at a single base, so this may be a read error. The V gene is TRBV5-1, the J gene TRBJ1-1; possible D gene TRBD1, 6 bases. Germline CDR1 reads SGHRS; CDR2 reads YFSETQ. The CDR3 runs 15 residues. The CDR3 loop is CAGSLVPGGDTEAFF. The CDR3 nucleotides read TGCGCCGGCAGCTTGGTCCCGGGGGGCGACACTGAAGCTTTCTTT.

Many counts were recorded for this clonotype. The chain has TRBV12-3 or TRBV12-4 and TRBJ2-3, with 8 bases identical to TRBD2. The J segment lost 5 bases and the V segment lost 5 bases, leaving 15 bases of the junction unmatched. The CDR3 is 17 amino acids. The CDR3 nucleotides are TGTGCCAGCAGTCCCCTGCGCTCGCGGGGGGCAGGAGATACGCAGTATTTT. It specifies CASSPLRSRGAGDTQYF.

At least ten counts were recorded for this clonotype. As DNA, the CDR3 is TGTGCCAGCGCGCGGTGGGCAGGCTCTAGCACAGATACGCAGTATTTT. It is translated as CASARWAGSSTDTQYF. The chain couples TRBV6-1 to TRBJ2-3; no reliable D call. The V end lost 8 bases, the J end lost 0 bases, and 18 bases lay between the germline ends. Per germline, CDR1 MNHNS and CDR2 SASEGT. The CDR3 has 16 amino acids.

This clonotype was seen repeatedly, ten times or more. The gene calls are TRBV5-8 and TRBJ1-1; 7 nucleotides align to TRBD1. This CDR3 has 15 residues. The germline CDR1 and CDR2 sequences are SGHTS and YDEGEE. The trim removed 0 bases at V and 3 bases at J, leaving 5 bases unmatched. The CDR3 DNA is TGTGCCAGCAGCTTGGAACAGGGGAAGTACACTGAAGCTTTCTTT. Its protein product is CASSLEQGKYTEAFF.

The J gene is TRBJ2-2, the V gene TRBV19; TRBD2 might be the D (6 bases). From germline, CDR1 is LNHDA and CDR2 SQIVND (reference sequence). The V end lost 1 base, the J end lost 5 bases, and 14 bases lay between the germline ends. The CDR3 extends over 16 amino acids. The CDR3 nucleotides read TGTGCCAGTAGTATAGGCCCCCGACTAGGTACCGGGGAGCTGTTTTTT. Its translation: CASSIGPRLGTGELFF.